A single sample gave rise to the 22 T cell receptor beta chains below, sequenced in a study of cytomegalovirus exposure and HLA in healthy donors. Primers: 60 Vbeta forward and 13 Jbeta reverse. The assay was immunoSEQ multiplex PCR, and TCRdb's table has in-frame clones only and misses some. This sample yields 150,000 to 200,000 clones, of which about nine tenths are seen a single time; roughly 0.98% belongs to the top ten. The sequencing sample was made of PBMCs. Receptors were obtained from a boy younger than 10 in good health and CMV-seronegative.

The chain is built from TRBV18 and TRBJ1-1; TRBD1 agrees at 7 bases. The germline gives CDR1 KGHSH, CDR2 LQKENI. Unmatched junction bases numbered 8, after V lost 6 bases and J lost 1 base. This CDR3 has 15 residues. Here the CDR3 reads CASSLTGTENTEAFF. The CDR3 nucleotides are TGTGCCAGCTCGCTCACCGGGACAGAGAACACTGAAGCTTTCTTT. The full variable domain, with the rest looked up from reference TRBV18 and TRBJ1-1, is NAGVMQNPRHLVRRRGQEARLRCSPMKGHSHVYWYRQLPEEGLKFMVYLQKENIIDESGMPKERFSAEFPKEGPSILRIQQVVRGDSAAYFCASSLTGTENTEAFFGQGTRLTVV.

J is TRBJ2-7 and V is TRBV7-3; 7 bases agree with TRBD1. Germline-derived CDR1 and CDR2 are SGHTA and FQGTGA. This CDR3 is built from 14 residues. Germline trimming cut 4 bases from V and 7 bases from J; bases unmatched to any gene: 10. The CDR3 here is CASSSHGQAREQYF. In DNA, the CDR3 is TGTGCCAGCAGCTCCCACGGACAGGCGCGGGAGCAGTACTTC.

The chain couples TRBV5-5 to TRBJ2-7; D gene ambiguous. The CDR3 is made up of 13 amino acids. Per the germline V gene, CDR1 is SGHKS and CDR2 is YYEKEE (reference sequence). The V end lost 3 bases, the J end lost 2 bases, and 9 bases lay between the germline ends. The CDR3 is CASSSLSAYEQYF. CDR3 DNA: TGTGCCAGCAGCTCTCTCTCCGCCTACGAGCAGTACTTC.

This rearrangement joins TRBV30 to TRBJ1-1, with unresolved D. Germline CDR1 GTSNPN, CDR2 SVGIG (reference sequence). Deletions cut 5 bases from V and 0 bases from J, with 10 bases between. The CDR3 spans 13 residues. The CDR3 DNA is TGTGCCTGGGCATTCTCAGTGAACACTGAAGCTTTCTTT. Its protein product is CAWAFSVNTEAFF.

J is TRBJ2-5 and V is TRBV5-4, with D unresolved. With the DNA end fitting TRBJ2-7 better, the J assignment may be wrong. The CDR3 runs to 14 residues. CDR1 SGHNT and CDR2 YYREEE come from the germline V gene (reference sequence). CDR3 nucleotides: TGTGCCAGCAGCTTGAGAGGCACCGCCTACGAGCAGTACTTC. Translation: CASSLRGTAYEQYF.

This sequence joins TRBV5-1 and TRBJ1-1; D uncertain. Per germline, CDR1 SGHRS and CDR2 YFSETQ. V dropped 5 bases and J dropped 5 bases, with 10 bases sitting between them. The CDR3 is made up of 12 amino acids. The CDR3 loop reads CASRGSETEAFF. As DNA, the CDR3 is TGCGCCAGCAGGGGTTCGGAGACTGAAGCTTTCTTT.

The chain is built from TRBV19 and TRBJ2-5; 13 positions agree with TRBD2. This CDR3 is built from 16 residues. CDR1 LNHDA and CDR2 SQIVND come from the germline V gene (reference sequence). J gave up 0 bases and V 5 bases, and 3 bases lay outside the gene matches. CDR3 amino acids: CASSGGTSGNQETQYF. The CDR3 coding sequence is TGTGCCAGTAGTGGGGGGACTAGCGGGAACCAAGAGACCCAGTACTTC.

This clone was observed a handful of times. The chain couples TRBV10-3 to TRBJ1-1; D unclear. Germline values: CDR1 ENHRY, CDR2 SYGVKD. This CDR3 is built from 13 residues. The V end was cut by 3 bases, the J end by 5 bases, with 10 bases between. The CDR3 DNA reads TGTGCCATCAGTGATCGGGATCTGACTGAAGCTTTCTTT. Its translation is CAISDRDLTEAFF.

This rearrangement joins TRBV6-1 to TRBJ1-4; D gene uncertain. Trimming cost V 4 bases and J 8 bases, with 5 bases left between them. From germline, CDR1 is MNHNS and CDR2 SASEGT. The CDR3 covers 11 residues. CDR3 sequence reads: CASSVQEKLFF. The CDR3 DNA follows: TGTGCCAGCAGTGTACAGGAAAAACTGTTTTTT.

V usage is TRBV20-1 and J usage is TRBJ2-5; D unclear. CDR1 DFQATT and CDR2 SNEGSKA come from the germline V gene (reference sequence). The CDR3 is 11 amino acids. V was cut by 1 base and J by 4 bases, with 4 bases left in between. The CDR3 bases are TGCAGTGCTAGAGTAGTAGAGACCCAGTACTTC. Translating gives CSARVVETQYF.

The rearrangement uses TRBV7-8 and TRBJ1-5; the D is unclear. This CDR3 spans 16 amino acids. CDR1 is SGHVS, CDR2 FQNEAQ, per germline. V was clipped by 5 bases and J by 3 bases, with 17 bases between them. The chain's CDR3 is CASSPKAAGFNQPQHF. CDR3 nucleotide sequence: TGTGCCAGCAGCCCTAAGGCTGCCGGGTTCAATCAGCCCCAGCATTTT.

This clone was seen once. The genes are TRBV18 and TRBJ2-1; 10 positions match TRBD2. The CDR3 runs 15 residues. Germline V lookup: CDR1 KGHSH, CDR2 LQKENI. With 3 bases clipped from V and 4 bases from J, the junction kept 3 bases outside the gene matches. CDR3 sequence: CASSPLAGAYNEQFF. CDR3 DNA sequence: TGTGCCAGCTCACCGCTAGCGGGAGCGTACAATGAGCAGTTCTTC.

The gene calls are TRBV28 and TRBJ1-1, with TRBD1 matching over 8 bases. The CDR3 has 19 residues. Germline values: CDR1 MDHEN, CDR2 SYDVKM. J gave up 0 bases and V 3 bases, and 15 bases lay outside the gene matches. The CDR3, as DNA: TGTGCCAGCAGTTTCTACCCCGGGCACAGGGGGAGGGTGAACACTGAAGCTTTCTTT. Encoded protein: CASSFYPGHRGRVNTEAFF. The complete variable domain, with remaining parts taken from reference TRBV28 and TRBJ1-1, reads DVKVTQSSRYLVKRTGEKVFLECVQDMDHENMFWYRQDPGLGLRLIYFSYDVKMKEKGDIPEGYSVSREKKERFSLILESASTNQTSMYLCASSFYPGHRGRVNTEAFFGQGTRLTVV.

The V gene is TRBV5-4, the J gene TRBJ1-2, with D unresolved. The CDR3 runs 13 residues. Trimming pared 0 bases from V and 6 bases from J, leaving 9 bases between. CDR1 and CDR2 (germline): SGHNT, YYREEE (reference sequence). As DNA, the CDR3 is TGTGCCAGCAGCTTGGTGGCGGGGAATGGCTACACCTTC. Residues: CASSLVAGNGYTF.

The rearrangement links TRBV6-6 to TRBJ2-7, with TRBD2 as a possible D gene (5 bases). This CDR3 spans 15 amino acids. Germline V gene lookup returns CDR1 MNHNY and CDR2 SVGAGI (reference sequence). Deletions cut 2 bases from V and 2 bases from J, with 13 bases between. The CDR3 spells CASSYVGVMPYEQYF. The CDR3 DNA reads as TGTGCCAGCAGTTACGTCGGGGTTATGCCCTACGAGCAGTACTTC.

This clone has just one count. This sequence joins TRBV6-1 and TRBJ2-3, with D perhaps TRBD1 (5 bases). V was trimmed by 6 bases and J by 0 bases, leaving 7 bases between them. This CDR3 is 13 amino acids long. Germline loops: CDR1 MNHNS, CDR2 SASEGT. The CDR3 sequence is CASSGHSTDTQYF. The CDR3 region has the DNA TGTGCCAGCAGCGGACACAGCACAGATACGCAGTATTTT.

J is TRBJ1-1 and V is TRBV6-5, with 7 positions matching TRBD1. V dropped 6 bases and J dropped 1; count of bases not matched to a gene: 8. Germline-derived CDR1 and CDR2 are MNHEY and SVGAGI. CDR3 length: 15 amino acids. CDR3 sequence (DNA): TGTGCCAGCAGCCTCGACAGGGTTCCGAACACTGAAGCTTTCTTT. Protein product: CASSLDRVPNTEAFF.

The chain joins TRBV6-5 to TRBJ2-3; D is uncertain. Germline CDR1 reads MNHEY; CDR2 reads SVGAGI. Trimming removed 5 bases from V and 1 base from J, with 10 bases in between. This CDR3 region has 14 residues. The CDR3 bases are TGTGCCAGCAGTCCCAGCAGCGGCACAGATACGCAGTATTTT. It translates to CASSPSSGTDTQYF.

As concerns this clone: Within the sample, other DNA sequences also encode this same CDR3. The chain carries TRBV28 and TRBJ1-6; no clear D gene. Germline values: CDR1 MDHEN, CDR2 SYDVKM. V gave up 3 bases and J gave up 0 bases, with 6 bases separating them. The CDR3 length is 15 residues. The DNA of the CDR3 is TGTGCCAGCAGTTTGTCCAGCTCCTATAATTCACCCCTCCACTTT. It codes for CASSLSSSYNSPLHF.

The chain employs TRBV15 and TRBJ1-6; TRBD1 aligns across 9 bases. The V and J ends lost 4 bases and 8 bases, in that order; junction bases with no gene match: 9. The CDR3 totals 16 residues. CDR1 LNHNV and CDR2 YYDKDF come from the germline V gene (reference sequence). CDR3: CATSTPTGQGYSPLHF. CDR3 bases: TGTGCCACCAGCACACCGACGGGACAGGGTTATTCACCCCTCCACTTT.

The rearrangement joins TRBV11-2 to TRBJ1-2; unclear D gene. CDR1 and CDR2 (germline): SGHAT, FQNNGV. The CDR3 totals 11 residues. The V end lost 2 bases, the J end lost 10 bases, and 8 bases lay between the germline ends. CDR3 sequence (DNA): TGTGCCAGCAGCTTAATCAGCGTCTACACCTTC. It translates to CASSLISVYTF.

V usage is TRBV5-1 and J usage is TRBJ2-5; D is ambiguous. V shed 3 bases and J shed 4 bases, with 10 bases lying between them. Germline V gives CDR1 SGHRS, CDR2 YFSETQ. This CDR3 comprises 13 residues. The CDR3 protein is CASSSQTAETQYF. DNA of the CDR3: TGCGCCAGCAGCTCACAGACGGCAGAGACCCAGTACTTC.